A single sample gave rise to the 28 T cell receptor beta chains below, sequenced in a study of STAT5B mutations in CD4+ large granular lymphocyte leukemia. Assay: immunoSEQ multiplex PCR; the TCRdb copy retains only in-frame clones and omits some. The sample carries 30,000 or so clones, approximately 73% recorded once. The sample comprised CD4+ T cells from blood buffy coats. Receptors originate from a human donor in good health.

The chain links TRBV12-5 to TRBJ2-5; D possibly uses TRBD1 or TRBD2 (6 bases each). Germline V gene sequence: CDR1 LGHNT, CDR2 FRNRAP. V lost 3 bases and J 5 bases, leaving 13 bases between the germline ends. The CDR3 totals 14 residues. The CDR3 nucleotides read TGTGCTAGTGGTTTACCCGGGGGCGAGGAGACCCAGTACTTC. Translating gives CASGLPGGEETQYF.

This chain connects TRBV9 to TRBJ2-1; 8 nucleotides line up with TRBD2. J gave up 4 bases and V 0 bases, and 3 bases lay outside the gene matches. Germline assignment: CDR1 SGDLS and CDR2 YYNGEE. The CDR3 is 15 residues long. The CDR3: CASSVGGLVYNEQFF. The DNA for the CDR3 is TGTGCCAGCAGCGTAGGGGGACTAGTTTACAATGAGCAGTTCTTC.

The chain combines TRBV7-9 with TRBJ2-2, with D perhaps matching TRBD1 (7 bases). Germline V gene sequence: CDR1 SEHNR, CDR2 FQNEAQ (reference sequence). Trimming removed 6 bases at V and 0 bases at J, with 14 bases between. The CDR3 loop spans 16 amino acids. Here the CDR3 DNA reads TGTGCCAGCAGTCAGGGGGGCCCTACGAACACCGGGGAGCTGTTTTTT. The encoded protein is CASSQGGPTNTGELFF.

The chain employs TRBV28 and TRBJ1-2; D remains unclear. The CDR3 runs to 11 residues. Germline CDR1 and CDR2: MDHEN and SYDVKM. V lost 8 bases and J 0 bases, leaving 4 bases between the germline ends. The CDR3 is CASLANYGYTF. The CDR3 DNA sequence: TGTGCCAGCTTAGCTAACTATGGCTACACCTTC.

This chain links TRBV7-2 with TRBJ2-2; TRBD1 agrees at 10 bases. The CDR3 covers 15 residues. V lost 0 bases, J lost 6 bases, and 1 base stayed unmatched. Germline-derived CDR1 and CDR2 are SGHTA and FQGNSA. In DNA, the CDR3 is TGTGCCAGCAGCTTAGCCGGACAGGGGGCCGGGGAGCTGTTTTTT. It specifies CASSLAGQGAGELFF. The entire variable domain, with the rest obtained from reference TRBV7-2 and TRBJ2-2, is as follows: GAGVSQSPSNKVTEKGKDVELRCDPISGHTALYWYRQSLGQGLEFLIYFQGNSAPDKSGLPSDRFSAERTGGSVSTLTIQRTQQEDSAVYLCASSLAGQGAGELFFGEGSRLTVL.

This chain uses TRBV10-3 with TRBJ2-7; D ambiguous. Germline-derived CDR1 and CDR2 are ENHRY and SYGVKD. V shed 0 bases and J shed 7 bases, with 13 bases lying between them. This CDR3 is built from 14 residues. CDR3 sequence: CAISESGVTWEQYF. Written as DNA, the CDR3 is TGTGCCATCAGTGAGTCGGGCGTGACTTGGGAGCAGTACTTC.

V and J are TRBV30 and TRBJ1-3; weak D call: TRBD1 (6 bases). Per germline, CDR1 GTSNPN and CDR2 SVGIG (reference sequence). Trimming removed 1 base at V and 0 bases at J, with 7 bases between. CDR3 length equals 14 residues. CDR3: CAWSGTVSGNTIYF. The CDR3 DNA follows: TGTGCCTGGAGTGGGACAGTCTCTGGAAACACCATATATTTT.

The chain uses TRBV19 and TRBJ2-7; a weak D match, TRBD1 (6 bases). CDR3 length equals 13 residues. The ends were cut back, 4 bases at V and 7 bases at J, with 14 bases in the middle. The V gene's germline CDR1 is LNHDA and CDR2 SQIVND (reference sequence). The DNA for the CDR3 is TGTGCCAGTAGTAACAGGGCTCTTGGGGAGCAGTACTTC. This translates into CASSNRALGEQYF.

This clone showed up just once. The rearrangement joins TRBV6-4 to TRBJ2-5, with D perhaps TRBD2 (5 bases). The V gene lost 3 bases and the J gene lost 5 bases, with 10 bases spanning the gap. The germline CDR1 and CDR2 sequences are MRHNA and SNTAGT. The CDR3 contains 13 residues. CDR3 nucleotides: TGTGCCAGCAGTGAGAATCGAGGGGAGACCCAGTACTTC. Translated: CASSENRGETQYF.

The rearrangement joins TRBV19 to TRBJ2-3; 8 bases agree with TRBD2. Per the germline V gene, CDR1 is LNHDA and CDR2 is SQIVND (reference sequence). CDR3 length: 16 residues. Trimming removed 6 bases from V and 0 bases from J; junction bases left unmatched: 8. In DNA form, the CDR3 reads TGTGCCAGTAGAAAATTACGGGAGGGTAGCACAGATACGCAGTATTTT. It is translated as CASRKLREGSTDTQYF.

The chain combines TRBV28 with TRBJ2-1, with 9 nucleotides matching TRBD1. V lost 5 bases and J lost 2; bases outside the gene matches: 7. The CDR3 has 16 residues. Per germline, CDR1 MDHEN and CDR2 SYDVKM. CDR3 protein: CASSVNRGPTYNEQFF. CDR3 bases: TGTGCCAGCAGTGTGAACAGGGGGCCCACCTACAATGAGCAGTTCTTC.

The CDR3, as DNA: TGTGCCAGCAGCTTATTGAAGGCTGTCGGGGAGCTGTTTTTT. Protein product: CASSLLKAVGELFF. The chain uses TRBV7-2 and TRBJ2-2; no firm D call. V shed 2 bases and J shed 7 bases, with 11 bases lying between them. CDR3 size: 14 residues. Germline V gene sequence: CDR1 SGHTA, CDR2 FQGNSA.

The V gene is TRBV12-5, the J gene TRBJ2-3; D may be TRBD1 or TRBD2 (5 bases each). Trimming took 3 bases from V and 6 from J, leaving 10 bases between them. In germline, CDR1 is LGHNT, CDR2 FRNRAP. This CDR3 has 13 amino acids. In nucleotides, the CDR3 is TGTGCTAGTGGTTTCGGTTGGGGGGATACGCAGTATTTT. Its protein product is CASGFGWGDTQYF.

This chain uses TRBV5-1 with TRBJ2-2, with D hard to call. Germline loops: CDR1 SGHRS, CDR2 YFSETQ. Trimming stripped 4 bases from V and 6 bases from J, with 10 bases between. The CDR3 has 13 amino acids. The CDR3 DNA follows: TGCGCCAGCAGCGTGGACGGGTCCGGGGAGCTGTTTTTT. Protein sequence: CASSVDGSGELFF.

The chain recombines TRBV9 with TRBJ2-7, with 10 bases that match TRBD1. Germline CDR1 SGDLS, CDR2 YYNGEE. J gave up 6 bases and V 0 bases, and 3 bases lay outside the gene matches. There are 14 residues in the CDR3. The CDR3 here is CASSVGRTGGEQYF. The CDR3 DNA reads as TGTGCCAGCAGCGTAGGGCGGACAGGGGGCGAGCAGTACTTC. Using reference TRBV9 and TRBJ2-7 for the parts outside the CDR3, the full variable domain is DSGVTQTPKHLITATGQRVTLRCSPRSGDLSVYWYQQSLDQGLQFLIQYYNGEERAKGNILERFSAQQFPDLHSELNLSSLELGDSALYFCASSVGRTGGEQYFGPGTRLTVT.

The V call is TRBV5-6, the J call TRBJ1-3, with D possibly TRBD1 on 6 matching bases. V shed 0 bases and J shed 0 bases, with 10 bases lying between them. The V gene's germline CDR1 is SGHDT and CDR2 YYEEEE. The CDR3 sequence is 16 residues long. The CDR3 loop reads CASSLVAGASGNTIYF. CDR3 in DNA: TGTGCCAGCAGCTTGGTGGCAGGGGCCTCTGGAAACACCATATATTTT.

This sequence joins TRBV5-1 and TRBJ2-3; D gene uncertain. The CDR3 loop spans 13 amino acids. CDR1 SGHRS and CDR2 YFSETQ come from the germline V gene. V gave up 2 bases and J gave up 1 base, with 5 bases separating them. The CDR3 protein is CASSLTGTDTQYF. Written as DNA, the CDR3 is TGCGCCAGCAGCTTAACCGGCACAGATACGCAGTATTTT.

This chain joins TRBV7-8 and TRBJ1-5; D unresolved. The germline V and J ends were trimmed by 2 bases and 3 bases, with 5 bases remaining between them. Germline assignment: CDR1 SGHVS and CDR2 FQNEAQ. This CDR3 contains 13 residues. CDR3 DNA: TGTGCCAGCAGCTTATGGGCCAATCAGCCCCAGCATTTT. It yields the protein CASSLWANQPQHF.

This CDR3 reads CASSFAVGVGTDTQYF. DNA for the CDR3: TGTGCCAGCAGTTTCGCGGTAGGGGTGGGAACAGATACGCAGTATTTT. The chain employs TRBV7-2 and TRBJ2-3; maybe TRBD1 (5 bases). Germline V gene lookup returns CDR1 SGHTA and CDR2 FQGNSA. The CDR3 loop spans 16 amino acids. V was trimmed by 6 bases and J by 3 bases, leaving 19 bases between them.

V gene TRBV9 combines with J gene TRBJ2-3, with 13 positions matching TRBD2. With V trimmed by 1 base and J by 0 bases, 2 bases remained unmatched. CDR3 length: 17 residues. Germline assignment: CDR1 SGDLS and CDR2 YYNGEE. The CDR3 spells CASSVTSGGASTDTQYF. CDR3 DNA: TGTGCCAGCAGCGTAACTAGCGGGGGGGCTAGCACAGATACGCAGTATTTT.

This chain uses TRBV2 with TRBJ1-4; D possibly corresponds to TRBD1 (5 bases). Trimming took off 4 bases at V and 7 bases at J, with 13 bases between the two ends. Germline CDR1 is SNHLY and CDR2 is FYNNEI. The CDR3 consists of 14 residues. The CDR3 here is CASSGGAAGEKLFF. The CDR3 region has the DNA TGTGCCAGCAGTGGGGGCGCGGCAGGTGAAAAACTGTTTTTT.

V is TRBV12-2 and J is TRBJ2-5; the table gives TRBD2 as D, unverified against the DNA. TRBV12-2 is reported as a pseudogene. CDR3 length equals 14 residues. The CDR3 reads CASRLVAGLETQYF. The DNA for the CDR3 is TGTGCAAGTCGCTTAGTAGCGGGATTGGAGACCCAGTACTTC.

A single count supports this clone. The genes are TRBV7-7 and TRBJ2-7; perhaps TRBD1 as D (5 bases). Per the germline V gene, CDR1 is SSHAT and CDR2 is FNYEAQ (reference sequence). The CDR3 is 13 amino acids. Trimming removed 5 bases from V and 4 bases from J, with 12 bases in between. The CDR3 nucleotides are TGTGCCAGCAGCGCCGGACATTTTTACGAGCAGTACTTC. Translated, it gives CASSAGHFYEQYF. Filled out from reference TRBV7-7 and TRBJ2-7, the complete variable domain reads GAGVSQSPRYKVTKRGQDVTLRCDPISSHATLYWYQQALGQGPEFLTYFNYEAQPDKSGLPSDRFSAERPEGSISTLTIQRTEQRDSAMYRCASSAGHFYEQYFGPGTRLTVT.

This chain connects TRBV18 to TRBJ2-7; tentative D call: TRBD1 (5 bases). Germline CDR1 and CDR2: KGHSH and LQKENI. V was cut by 3 bases and J by 7 bases, with 10 bases left in between. The CDR3 loop spans 12 amino acids. The CDR3, as DNA: TGTGCCAGCTCACCGTATCCAGGGGAGCAGTACTTC. It translates to CASSPYPGEQYF.

This chain links TRBV5-4 with TRBJ2-7; TRBD1 aligns across 9 bases. CDR1 is SGHNT and CDR2 is YYREEE in the germline V gene (reference sequence). The V gene end was trimmed by 10 bases and the J gene end by 5 bases; junction bases not matched to a gene: 10. This CDR3 has 13 residues. CDR3 coding DNA: TGTGCCGTAAAGGGACAGGGAACCCACGAGCAGTACTTC. Translation: CAVKGQGTHEQYF.

The chain links TRBV28 to TRBJ2-7, with D hard to call. Trimming took off 4 bases at V and 0 bases at J, with 7 bases between the two ends. The CDR3 is made up of 13 amino acids. Germline lookup yields CDR1 MDHEN and CDR2 SYDVKM. The CDR3 sequence is CASSYKRSYEQYF. CDR3 nucleotide sequence: TGTGCCAGCAGTTACAAGCGCTCCTACGAGCAGTACTTC.

This clone was counted between two and nine times. The chain recombines TRBV5-6 with TRBJ1-6; D is uncertain. This CDR3 region has 13 residues. V gave up 4 bases and J gave up 8 bases, with 10 bases separating them. In germline, CDR1 is SGHDT, CDR2 YYEEEE. CDR3 DNA: TGTGCCAGCAGCGCGGGGAGGGATTCACCCCTCCACTTT. Encoded protein: CASSAGRDSPLHF.

This clone occurred once. The gene calls are TRBV2 and TRBJ2-3, with 9 bases identical to TRBD2. There are 14 residues in the CDR3. Germline CDR1 reads SNHLY; CDR2 reads FYNNEI. The J segment lost 2 bases and the V segment lost 7 bases, leaving 4 bases of the junction unmatched. The CDR3 region is CASNPSGITDTQYF. As DNA, the CDR3 is TGTGCCAGCAACCCTAGCGGGATCACAGATACGCAGTATTTT.